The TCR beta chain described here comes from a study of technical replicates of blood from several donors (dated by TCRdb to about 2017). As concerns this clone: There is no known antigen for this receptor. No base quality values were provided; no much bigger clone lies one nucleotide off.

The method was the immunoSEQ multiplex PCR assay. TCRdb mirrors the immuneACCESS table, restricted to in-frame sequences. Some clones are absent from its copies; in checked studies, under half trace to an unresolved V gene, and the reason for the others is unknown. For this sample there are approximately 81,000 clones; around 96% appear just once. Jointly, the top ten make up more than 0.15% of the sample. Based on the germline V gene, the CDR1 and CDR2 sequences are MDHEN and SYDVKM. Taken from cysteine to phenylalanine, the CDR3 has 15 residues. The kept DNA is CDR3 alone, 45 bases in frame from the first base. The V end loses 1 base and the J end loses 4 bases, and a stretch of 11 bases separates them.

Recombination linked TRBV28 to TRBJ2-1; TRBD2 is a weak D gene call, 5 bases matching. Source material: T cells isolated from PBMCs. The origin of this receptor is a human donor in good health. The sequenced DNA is TGTGCCAGCAGTTTATTGATAGCGACTTACAATGAGCAGTTCTTC. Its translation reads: CASSLLIATYNEQFF. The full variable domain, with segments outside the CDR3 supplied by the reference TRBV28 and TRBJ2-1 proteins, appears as DVKVTQSSRYLVKRTGEKVFLECVQDMDHENMFWYRQDPGLGLRLIYFSYDVKMKEKGDIPEGYSVSREKKERFSLILESASTNQTSMYLCASSLLIATYNEQFFGPGTRLTVL.